The rows below give T cell receptor beta chains drawn from one sample of a study of control samples from healthy donors and cancer patients. Sequenced by immunoSEQ multiplex PCR; TCRdb stores in-frame clones only, minus some. The sample lists 100,000 or so clones; more than 85% were seen once. Sample: blood. These receptors were obtained from a woman under 40 in good health. Each CDR3 is given with its conserved first and last residue.

j_call,v_call,cdr3_aa
TRBJ2-7,TRBV28,CASSSPTPVSYEQYF
TRBJ1-4,TRBV10-3,CAINSGPRGKLFF
TRBJ2-5,TRBV7-7,CASSLGVAETQYF
TRBJ2-7,TRBV6-5,CASRVTGTGDEQYF
TRBJ1-4,TRBV19,CASSIRLRGANEKLFF
TRBJ2-7,TRBV10-1,CASTGTGDEQYF
TRBJ2-7,TRBV5-1,CASQGARGSYEQYF
TRBJ2-7,TRBV6-5,CASGQGKEEQYF
TRBJ1-1,TRBV6-1,CASSTNRQGTEAFF
TRBJ1-1,TRBV3-1/TRBV3-2,CASSQDYPNTEAFF
TRBJ2-7,TRBV14,CASSLQGYEQYF
TRBJ1-1,TRBV9,CASSVRGGYTEAFF
TRBJ1-4,TRBV27,CASSFTNEKLFF
TRBJ2-3,TRBV5-1,CASSSSGEDTDTQYF
TRBJ1-1,TRBV7-9,CASSLAAGPNTEAFF
TRBJ1-5,TRBV5-6,CASSPSGISNQPQHF
TRBJ1-1,TRBV6-5,CASSGPGTGSEAFF
TRBJ1-6,TRBV11-2,CASSLRFAQGGFNSPLHF
TRBJ1-1,TRBV28,CASRLELPGTEAFF
TRBJ1-2,TRBV28,CASSPRASYGYTF
TRBJ1-6,TRBV10-3,CAITGSSYNSPLHF
TRBJ2-1,TRBV5-4,CASRVRDSLGWEQFF
TRBJ1-3,TRBV6-5,CASSHDGHSGNTIYF
TRBJ2-3,TRBV19,CASSIGQGTDTQYF
TRBJ2-7,TRBV7-2,CASSLSWGSGGTYEQYF
TRBJ1-5,TRBV2,CASAQSGPQHF
TRBJ1-4,TRBV10-3,CAISSGTANEKLFF
TRBJ2-2,TRBV19,CASRYDRNTGELFF
TRBJ2-5,TRBV3-1/TRBV3-2,CASSQGTSGRPPETQYF
TRBJ1-2,TRBV10-3,CAISGRQLNYGYTF
TRBJ1-1,TRBV6-1,CASSDTMNTEAFF
TRBJ1-2,TRBV19,CASSRDRDFSF
TRBJ1-2,TRBV4-1,CASSLGTGRVYGYTF